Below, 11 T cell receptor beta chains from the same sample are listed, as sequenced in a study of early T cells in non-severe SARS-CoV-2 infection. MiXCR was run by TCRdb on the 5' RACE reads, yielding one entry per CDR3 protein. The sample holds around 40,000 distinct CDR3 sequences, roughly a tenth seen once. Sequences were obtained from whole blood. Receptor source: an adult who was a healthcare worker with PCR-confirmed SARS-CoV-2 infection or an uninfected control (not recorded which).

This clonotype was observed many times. CDR3: CSVEEGQGAFSAQYF. The CDR3 bases are TGCAGCGTTGAAGAGGGACAGGGGGCCTTCTCGGCCCAGTACTTC. The chain links TRBV29-1 to TRBJ2-5; 12 bases match TRBD1. This CDR3 is built from 15 residues. The germline CDR1 and CDR2 sequences are SQVTM and ANQGSEA. V was pared by 0 bases and J by 9 bases, with 8 bases of the junction left unmatched. Full variable domain (rest looked up from reference TRBV29-1 and TRBJ2-5): SAVISQKPSRDICQRGTSLTIQCQVDSQVTMMFWYRQQPGQSLTLIATANQGSEATYESGFVIDKFPISRPNLTFSTLTVSNMSPEDSSIYLCSVEEGQGAFSAQYFGPGTRLLVL.

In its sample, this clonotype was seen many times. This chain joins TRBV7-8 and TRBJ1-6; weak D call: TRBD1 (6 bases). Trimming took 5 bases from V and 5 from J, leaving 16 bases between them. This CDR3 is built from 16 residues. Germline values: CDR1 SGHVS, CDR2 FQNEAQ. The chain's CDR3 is CASSIVQGPHNSPLHF. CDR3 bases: TGTGCCAGCAGCATAGTCCAGGGGCCTCATAATTCACCCCTCCACTTT.

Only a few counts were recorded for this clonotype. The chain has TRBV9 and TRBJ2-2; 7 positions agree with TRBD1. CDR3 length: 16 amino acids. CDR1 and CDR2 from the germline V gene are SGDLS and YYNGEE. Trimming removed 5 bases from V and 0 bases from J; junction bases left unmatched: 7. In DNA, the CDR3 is TGTGCCAGCAGTATCCCGGGACAGACGAACACCGGGGAGCTGTTTTTT. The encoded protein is CASSIPGQTNTGELFF.

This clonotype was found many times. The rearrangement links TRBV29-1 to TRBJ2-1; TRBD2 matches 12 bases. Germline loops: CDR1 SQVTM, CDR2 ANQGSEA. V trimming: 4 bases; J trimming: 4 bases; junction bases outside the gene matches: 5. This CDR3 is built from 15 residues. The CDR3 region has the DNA TGCAGCGTTGGACTAGCGGGAGAGGCTTACAATGAGCAGTTCTTC. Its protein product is CSVGLAGEAYNEQFF.

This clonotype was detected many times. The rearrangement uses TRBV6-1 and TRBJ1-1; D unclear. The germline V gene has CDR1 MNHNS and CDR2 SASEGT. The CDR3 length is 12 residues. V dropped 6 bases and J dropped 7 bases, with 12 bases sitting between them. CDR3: CASRDRDNEAFF. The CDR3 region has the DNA TGTGCCAGCAGAGACCGGGATAATGAAGCTTTCTTT.

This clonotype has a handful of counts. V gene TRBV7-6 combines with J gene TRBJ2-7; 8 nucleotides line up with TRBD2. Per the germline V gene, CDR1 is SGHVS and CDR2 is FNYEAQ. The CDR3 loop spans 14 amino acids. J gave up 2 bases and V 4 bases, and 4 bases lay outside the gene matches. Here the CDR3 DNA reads TGTGCCAGCAGCTCCGGGGGGGGCCCCTACGAGCAGTACTTC. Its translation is CASSSGGGPYEQYF.

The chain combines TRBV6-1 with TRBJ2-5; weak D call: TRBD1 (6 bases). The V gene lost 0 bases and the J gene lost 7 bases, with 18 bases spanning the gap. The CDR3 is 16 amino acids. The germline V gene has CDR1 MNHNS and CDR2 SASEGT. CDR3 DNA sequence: TGTGCCAGCAGTGAAGCGGCTGATACAGGGACGGTGACCCAGTACTTC. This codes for CASSEAADTGTVTQYF.

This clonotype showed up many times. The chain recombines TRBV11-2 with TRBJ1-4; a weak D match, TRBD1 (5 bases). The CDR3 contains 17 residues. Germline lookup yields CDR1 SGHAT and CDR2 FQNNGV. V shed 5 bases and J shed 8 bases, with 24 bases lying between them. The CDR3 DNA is TGTGCCAGCAGCCCCCGGGGCTCGGGGCTTATTTCAGAAAAACTGTTTTTT. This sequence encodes CASSPRGSGLISEKLFF.

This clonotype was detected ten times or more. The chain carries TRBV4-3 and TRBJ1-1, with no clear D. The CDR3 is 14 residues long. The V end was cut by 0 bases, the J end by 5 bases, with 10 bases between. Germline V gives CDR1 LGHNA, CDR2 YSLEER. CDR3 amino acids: CASSQDYADTEAFF. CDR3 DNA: TGCGCCAGCAGCCAAGATTACGCAGATACTGAAGCTTTCTTT.

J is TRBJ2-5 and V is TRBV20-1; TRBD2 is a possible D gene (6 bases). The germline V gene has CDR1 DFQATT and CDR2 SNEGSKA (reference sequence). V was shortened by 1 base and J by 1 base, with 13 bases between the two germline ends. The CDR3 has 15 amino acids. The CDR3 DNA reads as TGCAGTGCTAGAGTCCCCACTAGCCTCCAAGAGACCCAGTACTTC. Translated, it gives CSARVPTSLQETQYF.

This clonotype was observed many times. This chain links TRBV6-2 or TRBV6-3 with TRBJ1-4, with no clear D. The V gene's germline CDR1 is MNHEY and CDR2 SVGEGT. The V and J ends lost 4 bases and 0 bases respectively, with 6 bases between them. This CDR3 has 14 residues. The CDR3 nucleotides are TGTGCCAGCAGTTGGACTGCAACTAATGAAAAACTGTTTTTT. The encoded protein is CASSWTATNEKLFF.